This T cell receptor (beta chain) was found in a study of type 1 regulatory T cells. Overall study context: This in vitro CD4 product, T-allo10, is enriched for Tr1 cells and alloantigen-specific.

In TCRdb, the reads were re-called with MiXCR into one record per CDR3 protein. The profile shows 75,000 to 100,000 distinct CDR3 sequences, 25% to 40% of them singletons. Sequenced input: CD4+ T cells, either the whole sample or a sorted fraction (not recorded which). The sequence derives from a human donor in good health.

The CDR3 bases are TGTGCCAGTACCCCCCACAGGGGGCGAGCCGATCCAACTAATGAAAAACTGTTTTTT. As protein: CASTPHRGRADPTNEKLFF. The chain carries TRBV19 and TRBJ1-4, with TRBD1 matching 9 bases. The CDR3 is 19 residues long. The V gene end was trimmed by 7 bases and the J gene end by 0 bases; junction bases not matched to a gene: 15. From germline, CDR1 is LNHDA and CDR2 SQIVND (reference sequence).